The 19 T cell receptor beta chains presented below share a single source sample, sequenced in a study of breast tumors, draining lymph nodes, adjacent tissues. Breast cancer patients provided tissue from their axillary draining lymph nodes. TCRdb re-called the multiplex PCR reads with MiXCR, one entry per CDR3 protein. The data contain 150,000 to 200,000 distinct CDR3 sequences, about 30% of them singletons. Sequenced material: axillary lymph node tissue. Receptors were obtained from a female donor with breast cancer. Some clones in this sample may be carry-over from other donors' samples.

This clonotype was detected many times. The chain has TRBV19 and TRBJ2-7; D is perhaps TRBD1 (6 bases). Germline V gene data show CDR1 as LNHDA and CDR2 as SQIVND (reference sequence). The CDR3 has 14 amino acids. Trimming pared 4 bases from V and 1 base from J, leaving 11 bases between. This CDR3 reads CASSRSGVSYEQYF. The CDR3 DNA reads as TGTGCCAGTAGTAGGTCAGGGGTTTCCTACGAGCAGTACTTC.

This clonotype was observed at least ten times. V and J are TRBV2 and TRBJ1-1, with TRBD1 as a possible D gene (6 bases). This CDR3 spans 15 amino acids. Trimming took off 3 bases at V and 0 bases at J, with 11 bases between the two ends. The germline gives CDR1 SNHLY, CDR2 FYNNEI. The CDR3 bases are TGTGCCAGCAGTGACAAACGGACAGTGAACACTGAAGCTTTCTTT. Translation gives CASSDKRTVNTEAFF.

This clonotype was picked up many times. The chain joins TRBV7-2 to TRBJ1-3, with D uncertain. V was trimmed by 4 bases and J by 3 bases, leaving 13 bases between them. Per germline, CDR1 SGHTA and CDR2 FQGNSA. The CDR3 runs 15 residues. The CDR3 bases are TGTGCCAGCAGCTCGACCTCGCGCGATGGAAACACCATATATTTT. Translating it yields CASSSTSRDGNTIYF.

This clonotype showed up many times. This chain uses TRBV5-8 with TRBJ1-6; D unclear. The CDR3 covers 12 residues. Germline CDR1 is SGHTS and CDR2 is YDEGEE. V was trimmed by 1 base and J by 10 bases, leaving 6 bases between them. CDR3 residues: CASSLNYSPLHF. The CDR3 nucleotides are TGTGCCAGCAGCTTGAACTACTCACCCCTCCACTTT.

This clonotype was observed a handful of times. The V call is TRBV2, the J call TRBJ1-1; unclear D gene. Germline V lookup: CDR1 SNHLY, CDR2 FYNNEI. Trimming left V 8 bases short and J 0 bases short, with 10 bases between. This CDR3 spans 13 amino acids. The CDR3 protein is CASQTGLNTEAFF. The CDR3 nucleotides read TGTGCCAGCCAGACCGGATTGAACACTGAAGCTTTCTTT. The full variable domain, with the rest looked up from reference TRBV2 and TRBJ1-1, is EPEVTQTPSHQVTQMGQEVILRCVPISNHLYFYWYRQILGQKVEFLVSFYNNEISEKSEIFDDQFSVERPDGSNFTLKIRSTKLEDSAMYFCASQTGLNTEAFFGQGTRLTVV.

This clonotype was counted only a few times. This chain joins TRBV6-1 and TRBJ1-1; D not certain. V lost 6 bases, J lost 4 bases, and 6 bases lay in between. Germline values: CDR1 MNHNS, CDR2 SASEGT. The CDR3 loop spans 11 amino acids. CDR3 DNA sequence: TGTGCCAGCAGGGTCGGCACTGAAGCTTTCTTT. The encoded protein is CASRVGTEAFF.

The chain recombines TRBV6-1 with TRBJ2-5; no definite D call. The V gene's germline CDR1 is MNHNS and CDR2 SASEGT. Trimming took off 7 bases at V and 2 bases at J, with 14 bases between the two ends. The CDR3 spans 14 residues. The CDR3, as DNA: TGTGCCAGCAAGCATCGGTTTCAGCAAGAGACCCAGTACTTC. Its translation: CASKHRFQQETQYF.

Many counts were recorded for this clonotype. The V gene is TRBV20-1, the J gene TRBJ2-1; D perhaps matches TRBD2 (5 bases). Germline lookup yields CDR1 DFQATT and CDR2 SNEGSKA (reference sequence). The CDR3 is 14 amino acids. The V gene lost 5 bases and the J gene lost 1 base, with 12 bases spanning the gap. The CDR3 DNA sequence: TGCAGTGCTCCCGGGATTCGGTCCTACAATGAGCAGTTCTTC. This sequence encodes CSAPGIRSYNEQFF.

A note on this clonotype: Lacking the conserved final phenylalanine or tryptophan, this CDR3 likely reflects a read error. The limits of the CDR3 on the DNA are not certain, so only TCRdb's listed CDR3 is given. This chain's CDR3 is CASSLGGR. The J gene is TRBJ2-1, the V gene TRBV7-2; the tabulated D call, TRBD1, remains unverified against the DNA. The CDR3 spans 8 amino acids, including both terminal residues. In germline, CDR1 is SGHTA, CDR2 FQGNSA.

Ten or more counts support this clonotype. This chain links TRBV19 with TRBJ2-5; D is uncertain. The CDR3 contains 14 residues. The ends were cut back, 3 bases at V and 3 bases at J, with 11 bases in the middle. Germline CDR1 LNHDA, CDR2 SQIVND (reference sequence). The CDR3 DNA reads TGTGCCAGTAGTATTATAGCCAGAGAAGAGACCCAGTACTTC. It translates to CASSIIAREETQYF.

This clonotype was counted ten times or more. This chain joins TRBV4-3 and TRBJ1-2; tentatively, D is TRBD1 (6 bases). The V gene lost 4 bases and the J gene lost 4 bases, with 16 bases spanning the gap. This CDR3 is built from 15 residues. Germline CDR1 is LGHNA and CDR2 is YSLEER. The DNA for the CDR3 is TGCGCCAGCAGCCCCGCCTTAGGAGGGGGCTATGGCTACACCTTC. This encodes CASSPALGGGYGYTF.

This clonotype was detected ten times or more. The chain is built from TRBV27 and TRBJ2-7; D remains ambiguous. The germline V gene has CDR1 MNHEY and CDR2 SMNVEV (reference sequence). This CDR3 contains 15 residues. Trimming took 2 bases from V and 2 from J, leaving 13 bases between them. DNA for the CDR3: TGTGCCAGCAGTTTACGGGCAAGAACCACCTACGAGCAGTACTTC. This translates into CASSLRARTTYEQYF.

This clonotype was seen many times. This chain links TRBV7-2 with TRBJ1-3; D is perhaps TRBD1 (5 bases). The V end lost 5 bases, the J end lost 1 base, and 15 bases lay between the germline ends. Germline V gene sequence: CDR1 SGHTA, CDR2 FQGNSA. The length of the CDR3 is 16 residues. CDR3 DNA sequence: TGTGCCAGCAGCCTAGTCGGGGGGGGGTCTGGAAACACCATATATTTT. Translating gives CASSLVGGGSGNTIYF.

Concerning this clonotype itself: Without the conserved terminal phenylalanine or tryptophan, this CDR3 likely stems from a read error. The limits of the CDR3 on the DNA are not certain, so only TCRdb's listed CDR3 is given. The chain combines TRBV4-2 with TRBJ1-3. CDR1 LGHNA and CDR2 YNFKEQ come from the germline V gene. The CDR3 is 11 residues long, counting both termini. CDR3 sequence: CASSLSGPLPA.

The J gene is TRBJ1-5, the V gene TRBV6-2 or TRBV6-3; a weak D match, TRBD1 (6 bases). V was pared by 6 bases and J by 9 bases, with 15 bases between. CDR3 length equals 13 residues. Germline V CDR1 and CDR2: MNHEY, SVGEGT. CDR3 nucleotides: TGTGCCAGCAGCCCGGACAGCCGGTCGCCCCAGCATTTT. Its protein product is CASSPDSRSPQHF.

The chain is built from TRBV12-3 or TRBV12-4 and TRBJ1-4; 8 nucleotides agree with TRBD1. The CDR3 totals 17 residues. V shed 7 bases, J shed 8 bases, and the junction held 18 bases outside the gene matches. The DNA for the CDR3 is TGTGCCAGCACATACTCGACAGACAGGGGTTTTAAGGAAAAACTGTTTTTT. It yields the protein CASTYSTDRGFKEKLFF.

Ten or more counts support this clonotype. The V and J genes are TRBV14 and TRBJ2-3; 9 bases line up with TRBD1. CDR3 length equals 20 residues. Trimming cost V 0 bases and J 4 bases; bases outside gene matches: 17. Germline V CDR1 and CDR2: SGHDN, FVKESK. In nucleotides, the CDR3 is TGTGCCAGCAGCCAAGACCAACCACCGACAGGGGGAAAGGATGCAGATACGCAGTATTTT. Translating it yields CASSQDQPPTGGKDADTQYF.

This clonotype was seen only a few times. The chain carries TRBV13 and TRBJ1-1, with D hard to call. Germline-derived CDR1 and CDR2 are PRHDT and FYEKMQ (reference sequence). This CDR3 has 14 residues. Trimming cost V 5 bases and J 7 bases, with 17 bases left between them. Written as DNA, the CDR3 is TGTGCCAGCAGCACGCGGGCCGCCTCGGGTGAAGCTTTCTTT. It translates to CASSTRAASGEAFF.

The chain joins TRBV12-5 to TRBJ2-7, with 10 bases that match TRBD1. This CDR3 region has 13 residues. Germline CDR1 is LGHNT and CDR2 is FRNRAP. The DNA of the CDR3 is TGTGCCAGCAGTCACGGGACAGGGGACGAGCAGTACTTC. Protein: CASSHGTGDEQYF. The full variable domain, its missing parts supplied by reference TRBV12-5 and TRBJ2-7, is DARVTQTPRHKVTEMGQEVTMRCQPILGHNTVFWYRQTMMQGLELLAYFRNRAPLDDSGMPKDRFSAEMPDATLATLKIQPSEPRDSAVYFCASSHGTGDEQYFGPGTRLTVT.